These T cell receptor beta chains were read from a single sample in a study of T cells in Graves' hyperthyroidism and ophthalmopathy. TCRdb ran MiXCR on the multiplex PCR reads and lists one entry per CDR3 protein. This sample yields roughly 580,000 distinct CDR3 sequences, of which approximately 13% are seen a single time; more than 4.5% belongs to the top ten. Source material: blood. Every receptor here comes from a woman in her 30s with Graves' hyperthyroidism that later progressed to Graves' ophthalmopathy. Each CDR3 is given with its conserved first and last residue.

v_call	cdr3_length	j_call	cdr3_aa
TRBV5-5	15	TRBJ2-2	CASSLAGLATGELFF
TRBV10-3	12	TRBJ2-7	CAISEGITEQYF
TRBV5-6	16	TRBJ2-3	CASSLMLAGVSDTQYF
TRBV3-1	16	TRBJ2-1	CASSQEETRTYNEQFF
TRBV6-1	12	TRBJ1-2	CASTSTSYGYTF
TRBV3-1	15	TRBJ2-3	CASSRSKGGTDTQYF
TRBV15	14	TRBJ2-7	CATSLDRGRIEQYF
TRBV13	21	TRBJ2-2	CASIGTLIRDRGSGPTGELFF
TRBV2	15	TRBJ2-1	CASRGTSGGDNEQFF
TRBV9	14	TRBJ1-1	CASSDGAFPTEAFF
TRBV6-2/TRBV6-3	13	TRBJ1-2	CASSFTANYGYTF
TRBV12-3/TRBV12-4	13	TRBJ1-6	CASSLGYSSPLHF
TRBV29-1	14	TRBJ1-4	CSVRTGTGGEKLFF
TRBV20-1	17	TRBJ1-5	CSARKAVGIRGNQPQHF
TRBV19	13	TRBJ2-7	CASSTARSYEQYF
TRBV6-2/TRBV6-3	13	TRBJ2-2	CASSYLGPGELFF
TRBV7-9	14	TRBJ1-6	CASSLRAGRSPLHF
TRBV7-8	14	TRBJ1-1	CASSLKGENTEAFF
TRBV6-5	16	TRBJ2-7	CASSYSKWDRGREQYF
TRBV12-3/TRBV12-4	13	TRBJ2-7	CASRREISYEQYF
TRBV12-3/TRBV12-4	12	TRBJ1-6	CASSGGGFTLHF
TRBV6-2/TRBV6-3	13	TRBJ1-3	CASRDEWGNTIYF
TRBV11-2	14	TRBJ1-2	CASTVDRINYGYTF
TRBV9	16	TRBJ1-2	CASSFGQGAANYGYTF
TRBV7-9	16	TRBJ2-7	CATQVIRDRGSNEQYF
TRBV28	17	TRBJ2-7	CASSFLWGGQGDHEQYF
TRBV6-1	15	TRBJ2-7	CASAWGGSRPYEQYF
TRBV4-3	13	TRBJ1-1	CASSHQGQGEAFF
TRBV30	13	TRBJ1-5	CAWSLGGNQPQHF
TRBV4-3	17	TRBJ2-2	CASSLRTVAEETGELFF